These T cell receptor beta chains were read from a single sample in a study of EBV T-cell therapy then PD-1 blockade in nasopharyngeal carcinoma. Clones were sequenced by immunoSEQ multiplex PCR, and TCRdb holds only the in-frame ones, with some missing. This sample yields roughly 17,000 clones, of which approximately 80% are seen a single time; around 30% belongs to the top ten. Their recognized antigens are unknown. Sequenced here: CD8+ T cells from blood, sampled at day 0 from a patient whose treatment included autologous EBV-specific T cells and nivolumab. All receptors come from a man between 35 and 55 years old with nasopharyngeal carcinoma. Both conserved end residues are part of each CDR3. The D gene is left open where the match is weak. Not all rows give a size; the values are once, few, many and, for expanded clones, a class.

TRBV19,TRBJ2-2,-,-,CASSIQGGGNPGELFF,TGTGCCAGTAGTATACAAGGGGGTGGTAACCCCGGGGAGCTGTTTTTT
TRBV19,TRBJ2-2,-,TRBD1,CASTGTGGSGELFF,TGTGCCAGTACCGGGACAGGGGGCTCCGGGGAGCTGTTTTTT
TRBV28,TRBJ1-5,-,TRBD1,CASSFNTGGHQPQHF,TGTGCCAGCAGTTTTAATACAGGGGGCCATCAGCCCCAGCATTTT
TRBV7-6,TRBJ2-7,-,-,CASSLALEAYEQYF,TGTGCCAGCAGCTTAGCGCTTGAAGCATACGAGCAGTACTTC
TRBV6-4,TRBJ2-1,-,TRBD2,CASSDDGGGYNEQFF,TGTGCCAGCAGTGACGACGGGGGGGGGTACAATGAGCAGTTCTTC
TRBV25-1,TRBJ1-2,-,-,CASSHPPFYGYTF,TGTGCCAGCAGTCACCCACCTTTCTATGGCTACACCTTC
TRBV5-1,TRBJ2-7,once,TRBD1,CASSRIQGAYNEQYF,TGCGCCAGCAGCAGAATCCAGGGGGCGTACAACGAGCAGTACTTC
TRBV27,TRBJ1-6,few,TRBD1,CASGDRVRAPLHF,TGTGCCAGCGGGGACAGGGTGAGGGCACCCCTCCACTTT
TRBV29-1,TRBJ1-1,-,-,CSVVSNTEAFF,TGCAGCGTGGTTTCGAACACTGAAGCTTTCTTT
TRBV29-1,TRBJ2-7,-,-,CSVELTGDPYEQYF,TGCAGCGTTGAATTGACAGGAGACCCCTACGAGCAGTACTTC
TRBV27,TRBJ2-7,-,TRBD1,CASSLSKGTGVHEQYF,TGTGCCAGCAGTTTATCTAAGGGGACAGGGGTCCACGAGCAGTACTTC
TRBV24-1,TRBJ2-1,-,-,CATSDLQWGDGSYNEQFF,TGTGCCACCAGTGATTTGCAATGGGGGGATGGCTCCTACAATGAGCAGTTCTTC
TRBV11-3,TRBJ1-1,-,-,CASSLDPVFSYTEAFF,TGTGCCAGCAGCTTAGATCCGGTCTTTTCCTACACTGAAGCTTTCTTT
TRBV5-1,TRBJ2-3,-,-,CASSLAVGTDTQYF,TGCGCCAGCAGCTTGGCGGTGGGCACAGATACGCAGTATTTT
TRBV2,TRBJ2-7,-,-,CASSEWAVRFGEQYF,TGTGCCAGCAGTGAATGGGCGGTACGGTTTGGTGAGCAGTACTTC
TRBV6-5,TRBJ2-3,-,-,CASSLRGDIDTQYF,TGTGCCAGCAGTCTCCGAGGGGACATAGATACGCAGTATTTT
TRBV6-1,TRBJ2-1,-,TRBD2,CASSEMSSGGAYNEQFF,TGTGCCAGCAGTGAAATGTCTAGCGGGGGGGCCTACAATGAGCAGTTCTTC
TRBV7-9,TRBJ1-2,once,-,CASSPTPVYDNYGYTF,TGTGCCAGCAGCCCCACCCCGGTCTATGATAACTATGGCTACACCTTC
TRBV10-3,TRBJ1-5,few,TRBD1,CAIRDREDSNQPQHF,TGTGCCATCAGGGACAGGGAGGATAGCAATCAGCCCCAGCATTTT
TRBV4-1,TRBJ2-5,-,-,CASSQVWGGGQETQYF,TGCGCCAGCAGCCAAGTGTGGGGAGGTGGCCAAGAGACCCAGTACTTC
TRBV11-2,TRBJ2-2,-,-,CASSLMAVLRPIAGELFF,TGTGCCAGCAGCTTAATGGCTGTCCTGAGACCAATCGCCGGGGAGCTGTTTTTT
TRBV2,TRBJ2-7,-,TRBD2,CASSEGLAGTYEQYF,TGTGCCAGCAGTGAAGGACTAGCAGGAACCTACGAGCAGTACTTC
TRBV11-1,TRBJ1-1,once,TRBD1,CASSPRDRGRNTEAFF,TGTGCCAGCAGCCCCCGGGACAGGGGGCGGAACACTGAAGCTTTCTTT
TRBV7-9,TRBJ2-3,-,TRBD1,CASSYVQGAGDTQYF,TGTGCCAGCAGTTACGTACAGGGGGCAGGAGATACGCAGTATTTT
TRBV7-3,TRBJ1-2,-,TRBD1,CASSSVPGQGPYGYTF,TGTGCCAGCAGCTCCGTCCCGGGACAGGGACCCTATGGCTACACCTTC
TRBV9,TRBJ2-4,-,TRBD1,CASSATGVNIQYF,TGTGCCAGCAGCGCAACAGGGGTAAACATTCAGTACTTC
TRBV6-4,TRBJ2-1,-,TRBD2,CASGGGERDEQFF,TGTGCCAGCGGCGGGGGGGAGAGGGATGAGCAGTTCTTC
TRBV6-6,TRBJ2-5,-,TRBD1,CASSLGTGVETQYF,TGTGCCAGCAGTTTGGGGACAGGGGTCGAGACCCAGTACTTC
TRBV20-1,TRBJ2-7,-,-,CSPLVEQYF,TGCAGTCCCTTGGTCGAGCAGTACTTC
TRBV10-3,TRBJ2-7,-,-,CAISPGLYEQYF,TGTGCCATCAGCCCTGGACTCTACGAGCAGTACTTC
TRBV3-1/TRBV3-2,TRBJ2-2,-,-,CASSQEFVPKGDTGELFF,TGTGCCAGCAGCCAAGAGTTCGTCCCCAAGGGAGACACCGGGGAGCTGTTTTTT
TRBV7-3,TRBJ1-2,once,-,CASSLSGIEPAYGYTF,TGTGCCAGCAGCTTAAGCGGGATCGAACCGGCCTATGGCTACACCTTC
TRBV9,TRBJ1-2,-,TRBD1,CASRARDRGSDGYTF,TGTGCCAGCAGGGCCCGGGACAGGGGCTCGGATGGCTACACCTTC
TRBV27,TRBJ1-1,-,-,CASSLSWGNTEAFF,TGTGCCAGCAGTTTATCTTGGGGGAACACTGAAGCTTTCTTT
TRBV5-4,TRBJ2-7,-,-,CASSGQSYEQYF,TGTGCCAGCAGCGGGCAGTCCTACGAGCAGTACTTC
TRBV6-6,TRBJ2-7,medium-sized,TRBD2,CASSYSPGRDEQYF,TGTGCCAGCAGTTACTCGCCAGGGAGGGACGAGCAGTACTTC
TRBV2,TRBJ2-1,-,TRBD2,CASTPRSGGNSYNEQFF,TGTGCCAGCACCCCCAGGAGCGGGGGAAACTCCTACAATGAGCAGTTCTTC
TRBV15,TRBJ1-4,-,-,CATSRATGGNEKLFF,TGTGCCACCAGCAGAGCCACCGGGGGCAATGAAAAACTGTTTTTT
TRBV27,TRBJ2-7,-,-,CASSGHRNYEQYF,TGTGCCAGCAGTGGTCACAGGAACTACGAGCAGTACTTC
TRBV5-4,TRBJ2-1,-,-,CASSLPHEQFF,TGTGCCAGCAGCCTTCCCCATGAGCAGTTCTTC
TRBV6-1,TRBJ1-4,-,-,CASSYNTEGEKLFF,TGTGCCAGCAGCTACAACACAGAAGGTGAAAAACTGTTTTTT
TRBV5-1,TRBJ1-1,-,TRBD1,CASSWDRGLEAFF,TGCGCCAGCAGCTGGGACAGGGGGTTGGAAGCTTTCTTT
TRBV29-1,TRBJ2-7,-,TRBD1,CSVERQGWSYEQYF,TGCAGCGTTGAAAGACAGGGGTGGTCCTACGAGCAGTACTTC
TRBV19,TRBJ2-7,medium-sized,-,CASTGYEQYF,TGTGCCAGTACAGGGTACGAGCAGTACTTC
TRBV18,TRBJ2-7,-,TRBD1,CASSHVLHGRGREQYF,TGTGCCAGCTCACACGTGTTGCATGGCAGGGGGCGCGAGCAGTACTTC
TRBV19,TRBJ2-7,-,-,CASSIRGSDEQYF,TGTGCCAGTAGTATACGGGGGAGCGACGAGCAGTACTTC
TRBV9,TRBJ1-1,-,TRBD1,CASSPGTALLNTEAFF,TGTGCCAGCAGCCCGGGGACAGCCCTTTTGAACACTGAAGCTTTCTTT
TRBV28,TRBJ2-5,once,-,CASTSNLMTRSGVLGGTQYF,TGTGCCAGCACTTCTAACTTGATGACGCGATCAGGGGTTTTGGGGGGGACCCAGTACTTC
TRBV9,TRBJ2-7,-,-,CASSEGDGSYEQYF,TGTGCCAGCAGCGAGGGGGACGGATCCTACGAGCAGTACTTC
TRBV7-9,TRBJ2-3,few,TRBD2,CASSLGVAGDTQYF,TGTGCCAGCAGCTTAGGGGTAGCGGGGGATACGCAGTATTTT
TRBV7-6,TRBJ2-7,-,-,CASSPGPNYEQYF,TGTGCCAGCAGCCCAGGACCTAACTACGAGCAGTACTTC
TRBV6-2/TRBV6-3,TRBJ2-6,-,-,CASSGPTVSGANVLTF,TGTGCCAGCAGTGGACCGACAGTCTCTGGGGCCAACGTCCTGACTTTC
TRBV9,TRBJ1-2,-,-,CASLGIYGYTF,TGTGCCAGCCTAGGGATTTATGGCTACACCTTC
TRBV6-5,TRBJ1-1,-,-,CASTSEPTEGAFF,TGTGCCAGCACCTCCGAGCCCACCGAGGGAGCTTTCTTT
TRBV24-1,TRBJ1-6,-,-,CATSDPQTGWRSPPHF,TGTGCCACCAGTGACCCACAGACGGGGTGGAGATCACCCCCCCACTTT